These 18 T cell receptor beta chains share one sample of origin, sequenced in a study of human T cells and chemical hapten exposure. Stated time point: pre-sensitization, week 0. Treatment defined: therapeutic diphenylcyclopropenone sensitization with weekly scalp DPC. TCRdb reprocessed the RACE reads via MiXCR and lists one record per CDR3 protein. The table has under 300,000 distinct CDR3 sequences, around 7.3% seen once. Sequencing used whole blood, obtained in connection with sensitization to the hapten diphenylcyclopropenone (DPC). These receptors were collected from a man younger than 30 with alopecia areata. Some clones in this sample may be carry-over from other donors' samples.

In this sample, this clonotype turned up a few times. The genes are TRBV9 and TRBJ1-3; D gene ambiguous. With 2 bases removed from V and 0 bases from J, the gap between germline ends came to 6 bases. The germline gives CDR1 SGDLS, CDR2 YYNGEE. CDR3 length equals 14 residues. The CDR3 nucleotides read TGTGCCAGCAGCGTTAAGGTCTCTGGAAACACCATATATTTT. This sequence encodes CASSVKVSGNTIYF.

The CDR3 sequence: CASSPPGGVYEQYF. CDR3 sequence (DNA): TGTGCCAGCAGTCCCCCGGGGGGGGTTTACGAGCAGTACTTC. The rearrangement joins TRBV28 to TRBJ2-7, with TRBD2 matching 8 bases. CDR3 length: 14 residues. Germline V gene lookup returns CDR1 MDHEN and CDR2 SYDVKM. V shed 5 bases and J 4 bases; nucleotides not matched to a gene: 7.

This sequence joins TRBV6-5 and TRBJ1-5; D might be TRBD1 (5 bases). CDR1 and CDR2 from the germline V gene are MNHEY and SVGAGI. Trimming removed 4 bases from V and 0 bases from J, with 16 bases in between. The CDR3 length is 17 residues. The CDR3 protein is CASSSWQGRVSNQPQHF. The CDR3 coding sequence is TGTGCCAGCAGTTCCTGGCAGGGCCGGGTTAGCAATCAGCCCCAGCATTTT.

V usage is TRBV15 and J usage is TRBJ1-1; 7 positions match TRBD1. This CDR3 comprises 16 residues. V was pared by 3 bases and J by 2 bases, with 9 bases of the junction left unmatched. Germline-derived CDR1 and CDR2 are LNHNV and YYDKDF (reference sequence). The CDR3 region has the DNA TGTGCCACCAGCAGGGCCTCCGGGACAGTAAACACTGAAGCTTTCTTT. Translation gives CATSRASGTVNTEAFF.

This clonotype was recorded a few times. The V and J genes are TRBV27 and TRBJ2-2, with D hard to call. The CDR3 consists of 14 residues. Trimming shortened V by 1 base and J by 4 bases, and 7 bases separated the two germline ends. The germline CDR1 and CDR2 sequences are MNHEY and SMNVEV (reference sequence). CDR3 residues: CASSLFGVTGELFF. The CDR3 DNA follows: TGTGCCAGCAGTTTATTTGGCGTCACCGGGGAGCTGTTTTTT.

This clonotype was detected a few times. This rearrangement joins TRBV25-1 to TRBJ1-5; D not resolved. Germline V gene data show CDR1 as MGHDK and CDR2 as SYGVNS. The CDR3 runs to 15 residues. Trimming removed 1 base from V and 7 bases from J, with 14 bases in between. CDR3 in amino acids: CASSESGGFGQPQHF. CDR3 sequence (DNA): TGTGCCAGCAGTGAATCCGGCGGTTTTGGGCAGCCCCAGCATTTT.

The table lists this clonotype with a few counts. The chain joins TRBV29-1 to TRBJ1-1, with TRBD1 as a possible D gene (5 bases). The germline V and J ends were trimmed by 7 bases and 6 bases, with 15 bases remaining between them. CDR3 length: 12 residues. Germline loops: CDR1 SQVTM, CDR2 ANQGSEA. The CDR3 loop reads CSGDHPRAEAFF. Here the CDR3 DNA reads TGCAGCGGGGACCACCCGAGAGCTGAAGCTTTCTTT.

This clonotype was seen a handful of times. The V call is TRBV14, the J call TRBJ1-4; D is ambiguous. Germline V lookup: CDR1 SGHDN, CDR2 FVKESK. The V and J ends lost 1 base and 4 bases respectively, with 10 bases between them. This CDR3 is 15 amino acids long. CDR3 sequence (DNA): TGTGCCAGCAGCCAAGGGTACAGCTATAATGAAAAACTGTTTTTT. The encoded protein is CASSQGYSYNEKLFF.

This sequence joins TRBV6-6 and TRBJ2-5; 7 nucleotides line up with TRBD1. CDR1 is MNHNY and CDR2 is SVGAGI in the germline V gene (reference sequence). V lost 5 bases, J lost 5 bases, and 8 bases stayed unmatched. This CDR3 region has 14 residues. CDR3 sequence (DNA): TGTGCCAGCAGTGGCGACAGGGTTGCTGAGACCCAGTACTTC. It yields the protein CASSGDRVAETQYF.

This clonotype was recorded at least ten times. In DNA, the CDR3 is TGTGCCAGCAGCCTGTTACAGGGGCCGCAGTATTTT. It specifies CASSLLQGPQYF. The chain has TRBV7-2 and TRBJ2-3, with 7 bases that match TRBD1. Germline CDR1 SGHTA, CDR2 FQGNSA. There are 12 residues in the CDR3. Trimming cost V 5 bases and J 10 bases; bases outside gene matches: 6.

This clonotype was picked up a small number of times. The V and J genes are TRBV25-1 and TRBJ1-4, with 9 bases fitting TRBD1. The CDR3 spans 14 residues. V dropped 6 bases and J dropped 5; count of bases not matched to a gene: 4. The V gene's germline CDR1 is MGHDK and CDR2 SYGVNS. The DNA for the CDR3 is TGTGCCAGCAGGACGACAGGGGGAAATGAAAAACTGTTTTTT. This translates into CASRTTGGNEKLFF.

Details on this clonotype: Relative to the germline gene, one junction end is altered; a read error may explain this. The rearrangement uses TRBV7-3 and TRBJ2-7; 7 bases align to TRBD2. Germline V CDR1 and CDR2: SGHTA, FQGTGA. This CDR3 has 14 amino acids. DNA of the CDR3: TGTGACAGCAGCTTCGGCGGGGGACCCTACGAGCAGTACTTC. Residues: CDSSFGGGPYEQYF. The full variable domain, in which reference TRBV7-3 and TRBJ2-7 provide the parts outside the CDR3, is GAGVSQTPSNKVTEKGKYVELRCDPISGHTALYWYRQSLGQGPEFLIYFQGTGAADDSGLPNDRFFAVRPEGSVSTLKIQRTERGDSAVYLCDSSFGGGPYEQYFGPGTRLTVT.

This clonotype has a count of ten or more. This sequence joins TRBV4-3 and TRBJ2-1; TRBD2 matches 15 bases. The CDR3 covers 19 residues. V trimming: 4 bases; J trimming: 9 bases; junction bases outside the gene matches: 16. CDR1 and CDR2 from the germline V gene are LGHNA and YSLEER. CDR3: CASSRYWTSGGASVPEQFF. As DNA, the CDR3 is TGCGCCAGCAGCCGTTACTGGACTAGCGGGGGGGCCTCGGTGCCTGAGCAGTTCTTC.

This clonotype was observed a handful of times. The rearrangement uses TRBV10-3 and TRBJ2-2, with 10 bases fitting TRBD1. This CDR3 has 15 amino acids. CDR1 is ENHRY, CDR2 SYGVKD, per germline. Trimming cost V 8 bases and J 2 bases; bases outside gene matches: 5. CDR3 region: CAISGQGPNTGELFF. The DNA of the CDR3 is TGTGCCATCTCGGGACAGGGGCCAAACACCGGGGAGCTGTTTTTT.

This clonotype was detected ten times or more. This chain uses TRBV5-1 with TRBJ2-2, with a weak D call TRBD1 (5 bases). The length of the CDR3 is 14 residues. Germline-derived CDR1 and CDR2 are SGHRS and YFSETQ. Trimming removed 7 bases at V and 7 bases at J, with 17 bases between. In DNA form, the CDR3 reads TGCGCCAGCTCTCTGAGACAGTCAGGCGGGGAGCTGTTTTTT. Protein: CASSLRQSGGELFF.

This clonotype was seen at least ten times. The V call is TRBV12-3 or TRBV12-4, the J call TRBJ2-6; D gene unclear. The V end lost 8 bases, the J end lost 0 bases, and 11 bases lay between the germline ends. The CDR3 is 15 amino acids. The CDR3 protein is CASRLGTSGANVLTF. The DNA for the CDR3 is TGTGCCAGCCGACTCGGTACCTCTGGGGCCAACGTCCTGACTTTC.

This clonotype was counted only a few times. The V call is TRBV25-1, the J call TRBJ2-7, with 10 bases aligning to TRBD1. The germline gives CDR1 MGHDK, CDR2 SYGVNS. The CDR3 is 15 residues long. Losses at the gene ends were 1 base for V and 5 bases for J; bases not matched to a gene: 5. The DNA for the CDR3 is TGTGCCAGCAGTGAATCTGGGACAGGGGTCCACGAGCAGTACTTC. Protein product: CASSESGTGVHEQYF.

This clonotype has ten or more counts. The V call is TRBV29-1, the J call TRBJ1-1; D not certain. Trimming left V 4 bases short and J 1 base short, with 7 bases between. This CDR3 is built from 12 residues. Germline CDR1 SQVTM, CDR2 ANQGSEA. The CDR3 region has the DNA TGCAGCGTTGTAGGGCAGAACACTGAAGCTTTCTTT. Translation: CSVVGQNTEAFF.